This TCR beta chain is from a study of shared clonotypes between healthy human individuals. This clone has more than one count but fewer than ten. Here immunoSEQ multiplex PCR was the method, and the copy in TCRdb shows in-frame clones only, minus some. The sample lists 2 million to 3 million clones, around 94% occurring once. The CDR3 has 14 amino acids. Germline V CDR1 and CDR2: MNHEY, SMNVEV (reference sequence). Trimming cost V 5 bases and J 0 bases, with 8 bases left between them. The J gene is TRBJ1-5, the V gene TRBV27; D is uncertain. What was sequenced was naive CD4+ T cells sorted from blood. Subset given: CD45RA+ positively selected. This clonotype was sampled from a young man in good health. The CDR3 loop reads CASSREYSNQPQHF. CDR3 DNA sequence: TGTGCCAGCAGTAGGGAATATAGCAATCAGCCCCAGCATTTT.